The present TCR beta chain was sequenced within a study of blood T cells in healthy people across ages. Across the whole study: About one barcoded beta molecule was captured per two T cells (by template switching). Study results and caveats: The study could not conclusively compare naive and antigen-experienced cells, given its unsorted PBMCs. Both higher diversity and more naive CD4+ cells marked long-lived donors when set against aged donors.

Comments on this clonotype: Antigen specificity is unknown.

In each sample, at least 6.5 million PBMCs were isolated. Germline-derived CDR1 and CDR2 are SGDLS and YYNGEE. The CDR3 length is 15 residues. The V gene lost 9 bases and the J gene lost 3 bases, with 19 bases spanning the gap. A second PCR, run for roughly 7 to 12 cycles, used a sample-barcoded 5' primer plus a J-beta primer mix. TCRdb reanalysed the 5' RACE reads using MiXCR and keeps one entry per CDR3 protein. This sample has around 650,000 distinct CDR3 sequences, with around 43% found just once. The chain uses TRBV9 and TRBJ2-4; D is ambiguous. The TCR originated in a man at least 80 years old in good health. The sample comprised blood. CDR3 region: CATSMERTGKNIQYF. The CDR3 nucleotides read TGTGCCACCTCAATGGAGAGAACTGGCAAAAACATTCAGTACTTC.